Listed below are T cell receptor beta chains from one sample, sequenced in a study of shared clonotypes between healthy human individuals. Data came from immunoSEQ multiplex PCR; TCRdb stores just in-frame clones and leaves some out. The sample shows 1.6 million or so clones, roughly 96% of them seen only once. Sequencing used naive CD4+ T cells sorted from blood. The receptors here all came from a man under 40 in good health. The CDR3 runs from the conserved cysteine through the conserved F or W. The order of the fields is J gene, D gene, clone size, V gene, CDR3 protein, CDR3 DNA. The D gene is left open where the match is weak. Rows give clone size only sometimes, using once, few, many, or a class for an expanded clone.

j_gene: TRBJ1-2
d_gene: TRBD1
abundance: NA
v_gene: TRBV4-2
CDR3aa: CASSQGTGSGYTF
CDR3nt: TGTGCCAGCAGCCAAGGGACAGGGTCCGGCTACACCTTC

j_gene: TRBJ1-1
d_gene: NA
abundance: once
v_gene: TRBV4-3
CDR3aa: CASSQAGVGNTEAFF
CDR3nt: TGCGCCAGCAGCCAAGCGGGGGTCGGGAACACTGAAGCTTTCTTT

j_gene: TRBJ2-7
d_gene: NA
abundance: NA
v_gene: TRBV5-5
CDR3aa: CASSFLSIHEQYF
CDR3nt: TGTGCCAGCAGCTTTTTAAGTATCCACGAGCAGTACTTC

j_gene: TRBJ1-5
d_gene: TRBD1
abundance: once
v_gene: TRBV6-8
CDR3aa: CASSYSKGQGPKQPQHF
CDR3nt: TGTGCCAGCAGTTACTCGAAGGGACAGGGGCCTAAACAGCCCCAGCATTTT

j_gene: TRBJ2-3
d_gene: TRBD2
abundance: NA
v_gene: TRBV5-5
CDR3aa: CASSLFIRFPSGSSDTQYF
CDR3nt: TGTGCCAGCAGCTTGTTTATTAGATTCCCTAGCGGGAGCTCAGATACGCAGTATTTT

j_gene: TRBJ2-3
d_gene: NA
abundance: NA
v_gene: TRBV9
CDR3aa: CASSVVQTADTQYF
CDR3nt: TGTGCCAGCAGCGTAGTACAGACTGCAGATACGCAGTATTTT

j_gene: TRBJ2-1
d_gene: TRBD2
abundance: NA
v_gene: TRBV14
CDR3aa: CASSPGLHNEQFF
CDR3nt: TGTGCCAGCAGCCCGGGACTACACAATGAGCAGTTCTTC

j_gene: TRBJ2-1
d_gene: TRBD2
abundance: NA
v_gene: TRBV30
CDR3aa: CAWSEAILAGEDNEQFF
CDR3nt: TGTGCCTGGAGTGAAGCGATTTTAGCGGGAGAAGACAATGAGCAGTTCTTC

j_gene: TRBJ2-2
d_gene: TRBD1
abundance: NA
v_gene: TRBV5-4
CDR3aa: CASSQGIDRAKNTGELFF
CDR3nt: TGTGCCAGCAGCCAGGGGATAGACAGGGCGAAGAACACCGGGGAGCTGTTTTTT

j_gene: TRBJ2-7
d_gene: TRBD2
abundance: NA
v_gene: TRBV28
CDR3aa: CASSLNSGISLEQYF
CDR3nt: TGTGCCAGCAGTTTGAATAGCGGGATATCATTGGAGCAGTACTTC

j_gene: TRBJ2-7
d_gene: NA
abundance: NA
v_gene: TRBV20-1
CDR3aa: CSVQEGHEQYF
CDR3nt: TGCAGTGTGCAAGAGGGGCACGAGCAGTACTTC

j_gene: TRBJ2-5
d_gene: NA
abundance: NA
v_gene: TRBV5-6
CDR3aa: CASSSTPGTQIQETQYF
CDR3nt: TGTGCCAGCAGCTCAACCCCCGGGACACAAATACAAGAGACCCAGTACTTC

j_gene: TRBJ1-3
d_gene: NA
abundance: once
v_gene: TRBV13
CDR3aa: CASSLPLTGFSGNTIYF
CDR3nt: TGTGCCAGCAGCTTACCCCTGACAGGTTTCTCTGGAAACACCATATATTTT

j_gene: TRBJ2-2
d_gene: NA
abundance: NA
v_gene: TRBV9
CDR3aa: CASSVEKDHGELFF
CDR3nt: TGTGCCAGCAGCGTAGAAAAGGATCACGGGGAGCTGTTTTTT

j_gene: TRBJ2-3
d_gene: TRBD1
abundance: NA
v_gene: TRBV5-1
CDR3aa: CASSSRDRGQTDTQYF
CDR3nt: TGCGCCAGCAGCTCCCGGGACAGGGGTCAGACAGATACGCAGTATTTT

j_gene: TRBJ1-1
d_gene: NA
abundance: NA
v_gene: TRBV7-3
CDR3aa: CASSLQGTNTEAFF
CDR3nt: TGTGCCAGCAGCTTACAGGGAACGAACACTGAAGCTTTCTTT

j_gene: TRBJ2-7
d_gene: TRBD2
abundance: NA
v_gene: TRBV5-4
CDR3aa: CASSLGAGVLSEQYF
CDR3nt: TGTGCCAGCAGCTTGGGTGCGGGAGTTCTCTCCGAGCAGTACTTC

j_gene: TRBJ2-2
d_gene: NA
abundance: NA
v_gene: TRBV10-3
CDR3aa: CAISIRQEATSTGELFF
CDR3nt: TGTGCCATCAGTATTCGACAGGAGGCAACATCCACCGGGGAGCTGTTTTTT

j_gene: TRBJ2-7
d_gene: TRBD2
abundance: once
v_gene: TRBV9
CDR3aa: CTSSVGLAGDYEQYF
CDR3nt: TGTACCAGCAGCGTAGGACTAGCGGGAGACTACGAGCAGTACTTC

j_gene: TRBJ1-2
d_gene: NA
abundance: NA
v_gene: TRBV19
CDR3aa: CASSTPGGIGYGYTF
CDR3nt: TGTGCCAGTAGTACCCCCGGAGGGATCGGGTATGGCTACACCTTC

j_gene: TRBJ1-2
d_gene: NA
abundance: NA
v_gene: TRBV7-8
CDR3aa: CASSLRTSYGYTF
CDR3nt: TGTGCCAGCAGCCTCAGGACTTCGTATGGCTACACCTTC

j_gene: TRBJ2-1
d_gene: NA
abundance: NA
v_gene: TRBV7-7
CDR3aa: CASGRDGSSYNEQFF
CDR3nt: TGTGCTAGCGGTAGGGACGGCAGCTCCTACAATGAGCAGTTCTTC

j_gene: TRBJ2-5
d_gene: TRBD2
abundance: NA
v_gene: TRBV5-1
CDR3aa: CASSGGDLYQETQYF
CDR3nt: TGCGCCAGCAGTGGGGGGGACCTTTACCAAGAGACCCAGTACTTC

j_gene: TRBJ2-5
d_gene: NA
abundance: NA
v_gene: TRBV29-1
CDR3aa: CSVADGRETQYF
CDR3nt: TGCAGCGTCGCGGACGGGCGCGAGACCCAGTACTTC

j_gene: TRBJ2-7
d_gene: NA
abundance: NA
v_gene: TRBV28
CDR3aa: CASSPIVRFPYEQYF
CDR3nt: TGTGCCAGCAGTCCGATCGTGCGGTTCCCCTACGAGCAGTACTTC

j_gene: TRBJ2-6
d_gene: NA
abundance: NA
v_gene: TRBV5-4
CDR3aa: CASSLGGAGRANVLTF
CDR3nt: TGTGCCAGCAGCTTGGGGGGGGCTGGCAGGGCCAACGTCCTGACTTTC

j_gene: TRBJ2-3
d_gene: NA
abundance: NA
v_gene: TRBV2
CDR3aa: CATTEGGSTDTQYF
CDR3nt: TGTGCCACCACTGAGGGGGGGAGCACAGATACGCAGTATTTT

j_gene: TRBJ1-4
d_gene: NA
abundance: NA
v_gene: TRBV6-5
CDR3aa: CASSARYNEKLFF
CDR3nt: TGTGCCAGCAGTGCCAGGTACAATGAAAAACTGTTTTTT

j_gene: TRBJ2-3
d_gene: NA
abundance: NA
v_gene: TRBV6-4
CDR3aa: CASSALHKTAKSPDTQYF
CDR3nt: TGTGCCAGCAGCGCTCTTCATAAGACAGCAAAGAGCCCAGATACGCAGTATTTT

j_gene: TRBJ2-1
d_gene: TRBD2
abundance: NA
v_gene: TRBV28
CDR3aa: CASRLTSGSSYNEQFF
CDR3nt: TGTGCCAGCAGATTGACTAGCGGGAGCTCCTACAATGAGCAGTTCTTC

j_gene: TRBJ2-7
d_gene: TRBD2
abundance: NA
v_gene: TRBV28
CDR3aa: CASRKTSGRAYEQYF
CDR3nt: TGTGCCAGCAGAAAGACTAGCGGGAGGGCCTACGAGCAGTACTTC

j_gene: TRBJ2-4
d_gene: NA
abundance: NA
v_gene: TRBV7-8
CDR3aa: CASSFFSGVKAKNIQYF
CDR3nt: TGTGCCAGCAGCTTCTTCTCAGGGGTAAAGGCCAAAAACATTCAGTACTTC

j_gene: TRBJ2-3
d_gene: NA
abundance: NA
v_gene: TRBV19
CDR3aa: CASHSPGDTDTQYF
CDR3nt: TGTGCCAGCCACTCCCCTGGGGACACAGATACGCAGTATTTT

j_gene: TRBJ2-3
d_gene: NA
abundance: NA
v_gene: TRBV15
CDR3aa: CATSRDLGSTDTQYF
CDR3nt: TGTGCCACCAGCAGAGATTTGGGCAGCACAGATACGCAGTATTTT

j_gene: TRBJ2-5
d_gene: NA
abundance: NA
v_gene: TRBV2
CDR3aa: CASSVRNQETQYF
CDR3nt: TGTGCCAGCAGTGTCAGAAACCAAGAGACCCAGTACTTC

j_gene: TRBJ2-4
d_gene: NA
abundance: once
v_gene: TRBV2
CDR3aa: CASSEDLGWGTQNIQYF
CDR3nt: TGTGCCAGCAGTGAAGATCTGGGGTGGGGGACCCAAAACATTCAGTACTTC

j_gene: TRBJ2-3
d_gene: TRBD1
abundance: NA
v_gene: TRBV11-2
CDR3aa: CASSLASGGVRTDTQYF
CDR3nt: TGTGCCAGCAGCTTAGCATCAGGGGGCGTCCGCACAGATACGCAGTATTTT

j_gene: TRBJ1-5
d_gene: NA
abundance: few
v_gene: TRBV5-5
CDR3aa: CASSKTQGRQPQHF
CDR3nt: TGTGCCAGCAGCAAAACACAGGGACGACAGCCCCAGCATTTT

j_gene: TRBJ2-1
d_gene: TRBD2
abundance: NA
v_gene: TRBV9
CDR3aa: CASSVGAGVYNEQFF
CDR3nt: TGTGCCAGCAGCGTGGGAGCGGGAGTGTACAATGAGCAGTTCTTC

j_gene: TRBJ2-7
d_gene: NA
abundance: NA
v_gene: TRBV5-1
CDR3aa: CASSLAGNRNEQYF
CDR3nt: TGCGCCAGCAGCTTGGCCGGGAATCGGAACGAGCAGTACTTC

j_gene: TRBJ1-3
d_gene: TRBD1
abundance: NA
v_gene: TRBV14
CDR3aa: CASSQVQGARGNTIYF
CDR3nt: TGTGCCAGCAGCCAAGTTCAGGGGGCGCGAGGAAACACCATATATTTT

j_gene: TRBJ1-1
d_gene: NA
abundance: NA
v_gene: TRBV6-1
CDR3aa: CASSVGGTEAFF
CDR3nt: TGTGCCAGCAGCGTGGGGGGGACTGAAGCTTTCTTT

j_gene: TRBJ2-1
d_gene: TRBD2
abundance: NA
v_gene: TRBV5-8
CDR3aa: CASSLDPEREGLYNEQFF
CDR3nt: TGTGCCAGCAGCTTGGATCCGGAACGGGAGGGTCTTTACAATGAGCAGTTCTTC

j_gene: TRBJ2-5
d_gene: NA
abundance: NA
v_gene: TRBV7-2
CDR3aa: CASSQKGRGATQYF
CDR3nt: TGTGCCAGCAGTCAAAAAGGGCGAGGGGCGACCCAGTACTTC

j_gene: TRBJ2-7
d_gene: TRBD2
abundance: NA
v_gene: TRBV5-8
CDR3aa: CASMGGAYEQYF
CDR3nt: TGTGCCAGCATGGGAGGGGCCTACGAGCAGTACTTC

j_gene: TRBJ2-1
d_gene: NA
abundance: NA
v_gene: TRBV6-4
CDR3aa: CASSDSAREAEQFF
CDR3nt: TGTGCCAGCAGTGACTCGGCCAGGGAGGCCGAGCAGTTCTTC

j_gene: TRBJ1-4
d_gene: NA
abundance: NA
v_gene: TRBV7-2
CDR3aa: CASSLGGGGEKLFF
CDR3nt: TGTGCCAGCAGCCTAGGTGGGGGGGGCGAAAAACTGTTTTTT

j_gene: TRBJ2-1
d_gene: TRBD2
abundance: NA
v_gene: TRBV5-5
CDR3aa: CASTLRGGQNYNEQFF
CDR3nt: TGTGCCAGCACCCTTCGGGGGGGTCAGAACTACAATGAGCAGTTCTTC

j_gene: TRBJ2-7
d_gene: TRBD2
abundance: NA
v_gene: TRBV5-8
CDR3aa: CASSVTSGRRNEQYF
CDR3nt: TGTGCCAGCAGCGTGACTAGCGGGAGACGAAACGAGCAGTACTTC

j_gene: TRBJ1-4
d_gene: NA
abundance: NA
v_gene: TRBV9
CDR3aa: CASSVGDATNEKLFF
CDR3nt: TGTGCCAGCAGCGTAGGTGATGCAACTAATGAAAAACTGTTTTTT

j_gene: TRBJ1-5
d_gene: NA
abundance: NA
v_gene: TRBV15
CDR3aa: CATSSRTDSSNQPQHF
CDR3nt: TGTGCCACCAGCTCGCGGACGGACAGTAGCAATCAGCCCCAGCATTTT

j_gene: TRBJ2-7
d_gene: NA
abundance: NA
v_gene: TRBV9
CDR3aa: CASSVQVRTATYEQYF
CDR3nt: TGTGCCAGCAGCGTACAGGTCCGAACCGCAACCTACGAGCAGTACTTC

j_gene: TRBJ2-1
d_gene: TRBD2
abundance: NA
v_gene: TRBV11-2
CDR3aa: CASSLGLAGDFEQFF
CDR3nt: TGTGCCAGCAGCTTAGGCCTAGCGGGAGATTTTGAGCAGTTCTTC

j_gene: TRBJ2-7
d_gene: TRBD2
abundance: once
v_gene: TRBV6-1
CDR3aa: CASSDHGTRVGDEQYF
CDR3nt: TGTGCCAGCAGTGATCATGGGACTAGGGTGGGCGACGAGCAGTACTTC

j_gene: TRBJ2-2
d_gene: TRBD2
abundance: NA
v_gene: TRBV12-5
CDR3aa: CASALLAGGPSNTGELFF
CDR3nt: TGTGCTAGTGCCCTACTAGCGGGAGGGCCCTCGAACACCGGGGAGCTGTTTTTT

j_gene: TRBJ1-4
d_gene: TRBD1
abundance: NA
v_gene: TRBV9
CDR3aa: CASSVDEGTGEKLFF
CDR3nt: TGTGCCAGCAGCGTAGATGAGGGGACAGGGGAAAAACTGTTTTTT

j_gene: TRBJ2-1
d_gene: NA
abundance: NA
v_gene: TRBV11-2
CDR3aa: CASSPVTSYNEQFF
CDR3nt: TGTGCCAGCAGCCCCGTGACTAGCTACAATGAGCAGTTCTTC

j_gene: TRBJ1-2
d_gene: NA
abundance: once
v_gene: TRBV10-2
CDR3aa: CASSARGLYGYTF
CDR3nt: TGCGCCAGCAGTGCCAGGGGTCTATATGGCTACACCTTC